This TCR beta chain was documented in a study of breast tumors, draining lymph nodes, adjacent tissues. Study-level findings and limits: Data fit most tumor T cells coming from lymph node, expanding in tumor. Luminal-like breast cancer showed significantly higher tumor–nontumor repertoire similarity than basal-like. That most tumor T cells come from lymph nodes remained unproven.

The CDR3 totals 12 residues. CDR1 is MNHEY, CDR2 SVGAGI, per germline. V gave up 5 bases and J gave up 7 bases, with 11 bases separating them. This clonotype occurred many times. What it binds is not known. Each CDR3 protein is one row after TCRdb ran MiXCR on the multiplex PCR reads. The repertoire has over 100,000 distinct CDR3 sequences, 20% to 25% of them found once; the top ten carry around 2.7%. Breast cancer patients provided tissue from their axillary draining lymph nodes. The chain links TRBV6-5 to TRBJ2-5, with unresolved D. The TCR sequence derives from a female donor with breast cancer. Some clones in this sample may be carry-over from other donors' samples. The material sequenced was axillary lymph node tissue. CDR3 DNA: TGTGCCAGCAGTCCGCGACTGGGGACCCAGTACTTC. Translated: CASSPRLGTQYF.